The 17 T cell receptor beta chains in this list originate from one sample, sequenced in a study of technical replicates of blood from several donors. Generated by immunoSEQ multiplex PCR, the TCRdb table keeps only in-frame clones and is missing some. The table shows over 75,000 clones, with 90% to 97% occurring only once. The specimen sequenced was T cells isolated from PBMCs. These TCRs come from a human donor in good health.

The chain carries TRBV7-9 and TRBJ2-7, with D perhaps matching TRBD1 (6 bases). The CDR3 length is 13 residues. The V gene's germline CDR1 is SEHNR and CDR2 FQNEAQ (reference sequence). Between the trimmed V and J ends, which lost 6 bases and 0 bases, there was a span of 9 bases. Here the CDR3 DNA reads TGTGCCAGCAGTCCCAGGGGCTCCTACGAGCAGTACTTC. Its translation is CASSPRGSYEQYF.

This chain connects TRBV14 to TRBJ2-1; 7 bases are a match to TRBD1. The CDR3 is 18 residues long. After removal of 0 bases from V and 3 bases from J, the junction contained 11 bases not matched to a gene. Germline V gene data show CDR1 as SGHDN and CDR2 as FVKESK. CDR3 in amino acids: CASSQDLGIGGVYNEQFF. The CDR3 bases are TGTGCCAGCAGCCAAGATTTGGGCATAGGGGGCGTCTACAATGAGCAGTTCTTC. Supplemented by reference TRBV14 and TRBJ2-1, the full variable domain reads EAGVTQFPSHSVIEKGQTVTLRCDPISGHDNLYWYRRVMGKEIKFLLHFVKESKQDESGMPNNRFLAERTGGTYSTLKVQPAELEDSGVYFCASSQDLGIGGVYNEQFFGPGTRLTVL.

The CDR3 sequence is CASSILDRGWGNEQFF. As DNA, the CDR3 is TGTGCCAGCAGCATTCTGGACAGGGGGTGGGGAAATGAGCAGTTCTTC. The J gene is TRBJ2-1, the V gene TRBV13; TRBD1 aligns across 10 bases. Germline V gene lookup returns CDR1 PRHDT and CDR2 FYEKMQ (reference sequence). The ends lost 5 bases at V and 7 bases at J; junction bases unmatched: 11. CDR3 length: 16 amino acids.

This rearrangement joins TRBV5-1 to TRBJ1-1, with D perhaps matching TRBD1 (6 bases). Trimming left V 3 bases short and J 0 bases short, with 12 bases between. This CDR3 has 15 residues. The germline V gene has CDR1 SGHRS and CDR2 YFSETQ. CDR3: CASSSGHLVNTEAFF. CDR3 sequence (DNA): TGCGCCAGCAGCTCGGGACACCTTGTGAACACTGAAGCTTTCTTT.

This clone has more than one count but fewer than ten. Here the CDR3 reads CSALDRGAYEQYF. DNA for the CDR3: TGCAGCGCCCTGGACAGGGGCGCCTACGAGCAGTACTTC. The rearrangement joins TRBV29-1 to TRBJ2-7; 9 bases map to TRBD1. The junction had 6 bases not matched to a gene; V was cut back by 7 bases and J by 2 bases. This CDR3 comprises 13 residues. CDR1 and CDR2 from the germline V gene are SQVTM and ANQGSEA.

Written as DNA, the CDR3 is TGTGCCAGCAGCCAGGAACGAGGGGGCTACACCTTC. The encoded protein is CASSQERGGYTF. The gene calls are TRBV7-2 and TRBJ1-2; D gene uncertain. Germline loops: CDR1 SGHTA, CDR2 FQGNSA. There are 12 residues in the CDR3. Trimming cost V 5 bases and J 8 bases, with 12 bases left between them.

The J gene is TRBJ2-7, the V gene TRBV6-6, with a weak D call TRBD1 (5 bases). Germline CDR1 and CDR2: MNHNY and SVGAGI (reference sequence). This CDR3 region has 16 residues. The V and J ends lost 0 bases and 4 bases respectively, with 16 bases between them. This CDR3 reads CASSYSGRVTAYEQYF. DNA for the CDR3: TGTGCCAGCAGTTACTCGGGCAGGGTAACCGCATACGAGCAGTACTTC.

V is TRBV28 and J is TRBJ2-5; the match to TRBD1 covers 8 bases. Germline trimming cut 3 bases from V and 1 base from J; bases unmatched to any gene: 4. This CDR3 contains 15 residues. The germline V gene has CDR1 MDHEN and CDR2 SYDVKM. DNA for the CDR3: TGTGCCAGCAGTTTCTTAGGGACAGGCCAAGAGACCCAGTACTTC. Translated: CASSFLGTGQETQYF.

The rearrangement links TRBV6-5 to TRBJ1-1; D might be TRBD1 (6 bases). Deletions cut 0 bases from V and 5 bases from J, with 16 bases between. Per the germline V gene, CDR1 is MNHEY and CDR2 is SVGAGI. The CDR3 runs to 16 residues. The CDR3 nucleotides are TGTGCCAGCAGTTACTCATCAGGGGCAATGTTGACTGAAGCTTTCTTT. Translated, it gives CASSYSSGAMLTEAFF.

V and J are TRBV28 and TRBJ1-5, with 7 positions matching TRBD1. In germline, CDR1 is MDHEN, CDR2 SYDVKM. The CDR3 has 15 residues. The V gene end was trimmed by 3 bases and the J gene end by 1 base; junction bases not matched to a gene: 3. The CDR3 protein is CASSFTGESNQPQHF. The DNA for the CDR3 is TGTGCCAGCAGTTTTACAGGGGAAAGCAATCAGCCCCAGCATTTT.

The chain has TRBV6-1 and TRBJ1-1; D is unclear. Trimming removed 3 bases at V and 1 base at J, with 9 bases between. Per germline, CDR1 MNHNS and CDR2 SASEGT. The CDR3 spans 14 residues. CDR3 region: CASSDFPPNTEAFF. The CDR3 DNA reads as TGTGCCAGCAGTGATTTCCCTCCGAACACTGAAGCTTTCTTT.

The genes are TRBV6-5 and TRBJ1-2; D is unresolved. CDR1 and CDR2 from the germline V gene are MNHEY and SVGAGI. Deletions cut 4 bases from V and 7 bases from J, with 10 bases between. CDR3 length: 12 residues. Here the CDR3 reads CASSSGVGGYTF. As DNA, the CDR3 is TGTGCCAGCAGTTCAGGTGTGGGTGGCTACACCTTC.

The gene calls are TRBV11-2 and TRBJ2-2; TRBD2 is a possible D gene (6 bases). CDR3 length equals 14 residues. Per the germline V gene, CDR1 is SGHAT and CDR2 is FQNNGV. Trimming removed 5 bases at V and 3 bases at J, with 10 bases between. Written as DNA, the CDR3 is TGTGCCAGCAGCCGGGGGACGTACACCGGGGAGCTGTTTTTT. Translation: CASSRGTYTGELFF.

The CDR3 spells CASRGGSRASSPLHF. CDR3 DNA: TGCGCCAGCAGAGGAGGGAGCAGGGCTTCCTCACCCCTCCACTTT. This chain joins TRBV10-1 and TRBJ1-6; possibly TRBD1 for D (5 bases). V was cut by 6 bases and J by 10 bases, with 19 bases left in between. The CDR3 sequence is 15 residues long. The germline CDR1 and CDR2 sequences are WNHNN and SYGVQD (reference sequence).

This clone was seen once. V and J are TRBV5-6 and TRBJ1-1; 9 nucleotides match TRBD1. The CDR3 has 14 residues. Germline V lookup: CDR1 SGHDT, CDR2 YYEEEE. Trimming at V came to 5 bases and at J to 8 bases, leaving 10 bases not matched to a gene. CDR3 nucleotide sequence: TGTGCCAGCAGATCTACCTCCGGGACAGGGGAAGCTTTCTTT. It translates to CASRSTSGTGEAFF.

The rearrangement links TRBV6-5 to TRBJ1-2, with D possibly TRBD1 on 5 matching bases. The CDR3 has 12 amino acids. Between the trimmed V and J ends, which lost 6 bases and 6 bases, there was a span of 11 bases. CDR1 and CDR2 from the germline V gene are MNHEY and SVGAGI. In nucleotides, the CDR3 is TGTGCCAGCAGCTCGACAGCCGATGGCTACACCTTC. Translated, it gives CASSSTADGYTF.

The chain carries TRBV19 and TRBJ2-1; D not resolved. Germline assignment: CDR1 LNHDA and CDR2 SQIVND (reference sequence). CDR3 length equals 13 residues. The V end lost 3 bases, the J end lost 7 bases, and 10 bases lay between the germline ends. CDR3 sequence reads: CASSIRKSNEQFF. CDR3 nucleotides: TGTGCCAGTAGTATTCGAAAGAGTAATGAGCAGTTCTTC.